The present entry profiles one T cell receptor (beta chain) with its context. The entry originates in a study of control samples from healthy donors and cancer patients. Measured with immunoSEQ multiplex PCR; TCRdb has only the in-frame clones, and not every one. The profile shows 170,000 or so clones, 94% of them singletons. The sample comprised blood. The sequence was collected from a woman aged 18-29 years in good health.

The CDR3 loop is CSVELAALNTEAFF. CDR3 coding DNA: TGCAGCGTTGAATTGGCAGCCTTGAACACTGAAGCTTTCTTT. V is TRBV29-1 and J is TRBJ1-1; D remains ambiguous. The CDR3 is made up of 14 amino acids. Germline CDR1 and CDR2: SQVTM and ANQGSEA. The germline V and J ends were trimmed by 2 bases and 0 bases, with 10 bases remaining between them.